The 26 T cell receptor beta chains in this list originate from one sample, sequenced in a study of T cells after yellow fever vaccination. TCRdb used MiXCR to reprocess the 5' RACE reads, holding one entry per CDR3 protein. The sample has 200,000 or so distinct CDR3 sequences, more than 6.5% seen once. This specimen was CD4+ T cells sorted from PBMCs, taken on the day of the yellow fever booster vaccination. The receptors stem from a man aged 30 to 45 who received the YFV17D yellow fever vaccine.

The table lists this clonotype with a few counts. DNA of the CDR3: TGTGCCAGCAGCCCTTCCTCGGCATGGGACGAGCAGTACTTC. It encodes CASSPSSAWDEQYF. The chain links TRBV7-2 to TRBJ2-7; D is uncertain. The CDR3 consists of 14 residues. CDR1 and CDR2 (germline): SGHTA, FQGNSA. V lost 5 bases and J 5 bases, leaving 16 bases between the germline ends.

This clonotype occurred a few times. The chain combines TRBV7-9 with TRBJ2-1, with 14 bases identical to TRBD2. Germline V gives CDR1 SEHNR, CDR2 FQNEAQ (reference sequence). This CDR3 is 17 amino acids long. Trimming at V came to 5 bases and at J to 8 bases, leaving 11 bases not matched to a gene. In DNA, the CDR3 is TGTGCCAGCAGCCCCCCCCTGAGACTAGCGGGAGGGGATGAGCAGTTCTTC. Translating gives CASSPPLRLAGGDEQFF.

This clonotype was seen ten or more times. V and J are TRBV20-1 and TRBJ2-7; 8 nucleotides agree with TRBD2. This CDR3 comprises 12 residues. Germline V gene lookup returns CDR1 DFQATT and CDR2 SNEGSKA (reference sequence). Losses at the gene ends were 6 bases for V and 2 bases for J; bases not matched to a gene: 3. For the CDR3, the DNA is TGCAGTGCACCGGGACTAGCCTACGAGCAGTACTTC. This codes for CSAPGLAYEQYF.

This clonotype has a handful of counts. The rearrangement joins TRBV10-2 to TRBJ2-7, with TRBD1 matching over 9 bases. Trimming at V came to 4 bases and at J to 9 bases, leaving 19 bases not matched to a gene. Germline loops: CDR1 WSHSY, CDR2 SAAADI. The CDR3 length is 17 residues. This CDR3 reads CASSGIRTGEISVGQYF. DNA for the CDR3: TGCGCCAGCAGTGGGATTAGGACAGGGGAGATTTCCGTGGGGCAGTACTTC.

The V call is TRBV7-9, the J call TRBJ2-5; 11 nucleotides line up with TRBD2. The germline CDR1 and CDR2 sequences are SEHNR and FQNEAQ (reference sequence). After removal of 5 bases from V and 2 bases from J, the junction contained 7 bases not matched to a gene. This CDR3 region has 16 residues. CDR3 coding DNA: TGTGCCAGCAGCACCCGGGGACTAGCGGAACAAGAGACCCAGTACTTC. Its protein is CASSTRGLAEQETQYF.

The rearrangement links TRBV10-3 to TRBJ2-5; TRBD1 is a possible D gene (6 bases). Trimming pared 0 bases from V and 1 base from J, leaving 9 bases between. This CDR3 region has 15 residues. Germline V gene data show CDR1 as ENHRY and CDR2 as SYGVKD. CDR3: CAISESQQGQETQYF. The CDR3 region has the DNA TGTGCCATCAGTGAGTCGCAACAGGGCCAAGAGACCCAGTACTTC.

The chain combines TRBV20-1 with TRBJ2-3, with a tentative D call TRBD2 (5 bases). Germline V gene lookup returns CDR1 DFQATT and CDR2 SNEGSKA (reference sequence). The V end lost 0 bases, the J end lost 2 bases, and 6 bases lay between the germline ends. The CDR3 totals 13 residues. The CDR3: CSARDGNTDTQYF. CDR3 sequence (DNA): TGCAGTGCTAGAGACGGGAACACAGATACGCAGTATTTT.

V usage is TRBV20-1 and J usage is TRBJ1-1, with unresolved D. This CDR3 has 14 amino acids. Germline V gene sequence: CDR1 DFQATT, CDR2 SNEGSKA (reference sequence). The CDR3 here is CSPGLGGNFPEAFF. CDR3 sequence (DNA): TGCAGCCCTGGACTAGGAGGGAATTTCCCTGAAGCTTTCTTT.

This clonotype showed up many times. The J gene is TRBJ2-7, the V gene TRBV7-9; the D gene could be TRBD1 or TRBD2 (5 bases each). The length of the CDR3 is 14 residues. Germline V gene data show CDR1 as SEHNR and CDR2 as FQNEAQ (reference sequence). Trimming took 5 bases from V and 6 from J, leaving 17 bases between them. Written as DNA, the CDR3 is TGTGCCAGCAGCCTGGACGGTCTGGGACGCGAGCAGTACTTC. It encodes CASSLDGLGREQYF.

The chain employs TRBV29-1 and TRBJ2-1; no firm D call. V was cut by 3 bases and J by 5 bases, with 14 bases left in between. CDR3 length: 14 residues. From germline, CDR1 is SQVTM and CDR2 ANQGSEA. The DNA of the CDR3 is TGCAGCGTTGATCCGGGCTCAACAAACAATGAGCAGTTCTTC. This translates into CSVDPGSTNNEQFF.

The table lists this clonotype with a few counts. DNA of the CDR3: TGCAGTGCTAGCCTACCGGGACAGCATAATGAAAAACTGTTTTTT. Translating it yields CSASLPGQHNEKLFF. This chain joins TRBV20-1 and TRBJ1-4; 7 positions agree with TRBD1. The CDR3 sequence is 15 residues long. Germline CDR1 and CDR2: DFQATT and SNEGSKA (reference sequence). V was clipped by 3 bases and J by 4 bases; unmatched bases: 8.

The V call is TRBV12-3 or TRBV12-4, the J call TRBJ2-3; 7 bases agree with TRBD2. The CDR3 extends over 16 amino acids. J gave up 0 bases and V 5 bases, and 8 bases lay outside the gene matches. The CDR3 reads CASSPPSGTSTDTQYF. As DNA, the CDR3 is TGTGCCAGCAGTCCACCGAGCGGGACGAGCACAGATACGCAGTATTTT.

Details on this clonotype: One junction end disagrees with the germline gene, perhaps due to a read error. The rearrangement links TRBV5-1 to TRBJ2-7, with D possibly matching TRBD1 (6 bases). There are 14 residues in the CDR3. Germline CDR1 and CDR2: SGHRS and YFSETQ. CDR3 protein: CASSSGTTLYEHYF. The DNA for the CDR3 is TGCGCCAGCAGCTCCGGGACAACCTTATACGAGCACTACTTC.

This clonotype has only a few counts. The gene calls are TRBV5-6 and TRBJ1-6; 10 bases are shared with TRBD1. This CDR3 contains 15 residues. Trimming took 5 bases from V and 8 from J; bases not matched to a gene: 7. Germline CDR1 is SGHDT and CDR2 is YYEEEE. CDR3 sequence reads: CASSIRDRGDSPLHF. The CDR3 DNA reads TGTGCCAGCAGTATCCGGGACAGGGGCGATTCACCCCTCCACTTT.

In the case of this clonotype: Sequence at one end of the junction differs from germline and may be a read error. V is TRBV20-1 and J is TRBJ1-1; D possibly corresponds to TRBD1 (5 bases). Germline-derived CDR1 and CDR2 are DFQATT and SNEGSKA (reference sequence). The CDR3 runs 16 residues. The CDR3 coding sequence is TGCTGTGCTAGAGGGACTCCACTCCCTAGGAACACTGAAGCTTTCTTT. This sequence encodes CCARGTPLPRNTEAFF.

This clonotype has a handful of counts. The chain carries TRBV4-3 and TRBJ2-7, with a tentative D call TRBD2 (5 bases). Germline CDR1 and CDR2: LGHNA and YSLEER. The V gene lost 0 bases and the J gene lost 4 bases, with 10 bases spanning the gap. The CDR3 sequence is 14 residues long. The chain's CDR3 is CASSQDPSGYEQYF. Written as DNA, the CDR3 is TGCGCCAGCAGCCAAGACCCTTCGGGGTACGAGCAGTACTTC.

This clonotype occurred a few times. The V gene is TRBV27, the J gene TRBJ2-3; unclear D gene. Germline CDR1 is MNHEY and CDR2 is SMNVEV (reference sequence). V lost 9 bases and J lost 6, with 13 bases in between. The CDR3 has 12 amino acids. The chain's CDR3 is CASWTVWDTQYF. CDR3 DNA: TGTGCCAGTTGGACGGTTTGGGATACGCAGTATTTT.

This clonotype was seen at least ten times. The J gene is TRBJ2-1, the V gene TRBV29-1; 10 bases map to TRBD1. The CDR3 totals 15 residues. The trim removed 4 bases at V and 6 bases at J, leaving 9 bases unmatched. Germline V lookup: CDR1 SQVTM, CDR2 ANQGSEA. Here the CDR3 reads CSVASGTGAINEQFF. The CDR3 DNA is TGCAGCGTTGCCTCCGGGACAGGGGCAATCAATGAGCAGTTCTTC.

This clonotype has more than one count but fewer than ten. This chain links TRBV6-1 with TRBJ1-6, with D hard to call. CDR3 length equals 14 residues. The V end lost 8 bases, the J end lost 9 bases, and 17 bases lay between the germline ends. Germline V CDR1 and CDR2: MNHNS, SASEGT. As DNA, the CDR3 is TGTGCCAGCCGAGTTGCGATTCCGGGTTCACCCCTCCACTTT. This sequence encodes CASRVAIPGSPLHF.

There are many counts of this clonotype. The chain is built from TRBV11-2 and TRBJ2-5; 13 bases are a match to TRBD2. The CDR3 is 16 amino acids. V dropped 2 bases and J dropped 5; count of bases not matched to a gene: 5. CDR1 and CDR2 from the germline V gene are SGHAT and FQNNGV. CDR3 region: CASSLRTSGSGETQYF. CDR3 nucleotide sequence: TGTGCCAGCAGCTTACGGACTAGCGGGAGTGGGGAGACCCAGTACTTC.

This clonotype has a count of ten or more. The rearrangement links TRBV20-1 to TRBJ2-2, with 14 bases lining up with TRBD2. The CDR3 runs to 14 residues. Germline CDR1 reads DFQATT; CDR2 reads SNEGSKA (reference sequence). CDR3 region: CSGTSGSNTGELFF. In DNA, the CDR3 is TGCTCGGGGACTAGCGGGAGTAACACCGGGGAGCTGTTTTTT.

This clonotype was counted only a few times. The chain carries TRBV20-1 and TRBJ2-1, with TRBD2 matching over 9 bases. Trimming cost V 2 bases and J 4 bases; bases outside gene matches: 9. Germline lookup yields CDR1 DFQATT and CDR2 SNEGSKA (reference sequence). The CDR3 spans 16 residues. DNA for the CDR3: TGCAGTGCTAGAACAAACCTAGCGGGATCGTACAATGAGCAGTTCTTC. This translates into CSARTNLAGSYNEQFF.

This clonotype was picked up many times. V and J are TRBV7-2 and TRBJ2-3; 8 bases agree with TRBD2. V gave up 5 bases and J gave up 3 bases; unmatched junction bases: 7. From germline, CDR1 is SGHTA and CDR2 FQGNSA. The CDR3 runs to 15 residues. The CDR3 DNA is TGTGCCAGCAGCCAACAAGCGGGAGTAACAGATACGCAGTATTTT. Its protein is CASSQQAGVTDTQYF.

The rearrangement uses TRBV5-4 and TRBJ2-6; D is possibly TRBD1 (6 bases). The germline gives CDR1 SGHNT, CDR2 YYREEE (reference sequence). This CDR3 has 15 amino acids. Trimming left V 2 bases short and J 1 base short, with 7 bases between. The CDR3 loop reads CASSFGQSGANVLTF. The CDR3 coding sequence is TGTGCCAGCAGCTTTGGACAGTCTGGGGCCAACGTCCTGACTTTC. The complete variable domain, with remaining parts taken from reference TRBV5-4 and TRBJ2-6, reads ETGVTQSPTHLIKTRGQQVTLRCSSQSGHNTVSWYQQALGQGPQFIFQYYREEENGRGNFPPRFSGLQFPNYSSELNVNALELDDSALYLCASSFGQSGANVLTFGAGSRLTVL.

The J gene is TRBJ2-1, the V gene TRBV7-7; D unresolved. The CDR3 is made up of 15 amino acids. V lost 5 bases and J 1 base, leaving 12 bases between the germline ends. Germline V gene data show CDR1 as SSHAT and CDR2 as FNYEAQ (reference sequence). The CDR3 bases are TGTGCCAGCAGCCCGGGTCGAAGGTCCTACAATGAGCAGTTCTTC. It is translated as CASSPGRRSYNEQFF. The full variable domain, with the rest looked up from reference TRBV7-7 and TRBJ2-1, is GAGVSQSPRYKVTKRGQDVTLRCDPISSHATLYWYQQALGQGPEFLTYFNYEAQPDKSGLPSDRFSAERPEGSISTLTIQRTEQRDSAMYRCASSPGRRSYNEQFFGPGTRLTVL.

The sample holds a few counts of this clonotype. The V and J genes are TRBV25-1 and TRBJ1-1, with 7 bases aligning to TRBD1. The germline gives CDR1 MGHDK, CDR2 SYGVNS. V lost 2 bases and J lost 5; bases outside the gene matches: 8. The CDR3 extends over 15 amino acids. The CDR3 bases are TGTGCCAGCAGTGAACCAGGGGGAAGATGGACTGAAGCTTTCTTT. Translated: CASSEPGGRWTEAFF. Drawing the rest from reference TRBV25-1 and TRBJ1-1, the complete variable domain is EADIYQTPRYLVIGTGKKITLECSQTMGHDKMYWYQQDPGMELHLIHYSYGVNSTEKGDLSSESTVSRIRTEHFPLTLESARPSHTSQYLCASSEPGGRWTEAFFGQGTRLTVV.